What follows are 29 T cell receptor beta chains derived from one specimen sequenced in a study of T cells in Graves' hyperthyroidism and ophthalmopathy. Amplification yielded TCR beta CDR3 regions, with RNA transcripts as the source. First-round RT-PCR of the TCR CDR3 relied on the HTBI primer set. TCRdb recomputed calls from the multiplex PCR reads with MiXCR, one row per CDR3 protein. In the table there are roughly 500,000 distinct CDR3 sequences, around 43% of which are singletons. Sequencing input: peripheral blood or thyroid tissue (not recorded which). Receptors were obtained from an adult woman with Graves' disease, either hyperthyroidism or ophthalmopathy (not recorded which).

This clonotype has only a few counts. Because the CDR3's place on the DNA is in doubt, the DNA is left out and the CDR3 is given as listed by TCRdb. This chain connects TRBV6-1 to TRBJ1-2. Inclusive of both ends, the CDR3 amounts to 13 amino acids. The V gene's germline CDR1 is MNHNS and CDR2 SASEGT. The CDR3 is CASSRTWGTGNTF.

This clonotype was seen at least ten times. The CDR3 nucleotides read TGCGCCAGCAGCCAATCTGCGCTAGCGGGAGACTCTGTTACCTACGAGCAGTACTTC. Its translation is CASSQSALAGDSVTYEQYF. The chain has TRBV4-1 and TRBJ2-7; 10 nucleotides agree with TRBD2. Germline V gene data show CDR1 as MGHRA and CDR2 as YSYEKL. The CDR3 consists of 19 residues. Trimming took 2 bases from V and 2 from J; bases not matched to a gene: 15.

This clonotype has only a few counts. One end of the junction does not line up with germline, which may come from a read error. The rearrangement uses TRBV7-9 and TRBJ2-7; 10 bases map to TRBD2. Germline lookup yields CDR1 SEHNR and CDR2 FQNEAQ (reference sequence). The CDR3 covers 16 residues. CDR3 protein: CASSLNSGRMRYEQYF. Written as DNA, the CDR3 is TGCGCCAGCAGCCTGAATAGCGGGAGGATGCGTTACGAGCAGTACTTC.

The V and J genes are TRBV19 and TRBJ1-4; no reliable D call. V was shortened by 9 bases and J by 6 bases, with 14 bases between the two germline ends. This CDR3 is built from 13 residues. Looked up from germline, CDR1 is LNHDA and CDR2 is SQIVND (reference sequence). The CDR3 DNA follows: TGTGCCAGCCGATGGAACAGCGATGAAAAACTGTTTTTT. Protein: CASRWNSDEKLFF.

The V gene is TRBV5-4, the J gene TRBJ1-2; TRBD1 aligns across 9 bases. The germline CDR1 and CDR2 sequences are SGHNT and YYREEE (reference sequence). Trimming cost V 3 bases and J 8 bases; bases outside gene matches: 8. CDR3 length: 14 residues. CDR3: CASSWDRVSEGYTF. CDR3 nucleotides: TGTGCCAGCAGCTGGGACAGGGTTTCGGAGGGCTACACCTTC.

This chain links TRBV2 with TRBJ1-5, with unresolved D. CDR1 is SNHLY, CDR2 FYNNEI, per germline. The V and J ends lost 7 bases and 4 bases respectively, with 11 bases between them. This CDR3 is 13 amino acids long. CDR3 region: CASTRSDNQPQHF. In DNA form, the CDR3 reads TGTGCCAGCACGCGGTCAGATAATCAGCCCCAGCATTTT. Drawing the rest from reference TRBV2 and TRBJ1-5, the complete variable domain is EPEVTQTPSHQVTQMGQEVILRCVPISNHLYFYWYRQILGQKVEFLVSFYNNEISEKSEIFDDQFSVERPDGSNFTLKIRSTKLEDSAMYFCASTRSDNQPQHFGDGTRLSIL.

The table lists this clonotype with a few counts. The CDR3 here is CSVVWNSGMTDTQYF. The CDR3 DNA reads as TGCAGCGTTGTTTGGAATAGCGGGATGACAGATACGCAGTATTTT. V gene TRBV29-1 combines with J gene TRBJ2-3; TRBD2 agrees at 8 bases. Germline CDR1 is SQVTM and CDR2 is ANQGSEA. V lost 4 bases to trimming and J lost 3 bases; unmatched junction nucleotides: 9. This CDR3 has 15 residues.

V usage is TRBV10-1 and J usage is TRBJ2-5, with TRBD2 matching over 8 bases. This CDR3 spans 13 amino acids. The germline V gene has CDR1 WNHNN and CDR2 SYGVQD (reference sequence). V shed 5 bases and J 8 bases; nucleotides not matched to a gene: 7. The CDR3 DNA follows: TGCGCCAGCAGTCGAGCGGGAGAGGCTACCCAGTACTTC. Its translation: CASSRAGEATQYF.

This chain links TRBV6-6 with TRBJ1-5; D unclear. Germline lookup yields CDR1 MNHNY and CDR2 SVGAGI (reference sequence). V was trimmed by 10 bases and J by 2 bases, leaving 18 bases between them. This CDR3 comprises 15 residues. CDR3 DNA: TGTGCCATCAGGAAGGTGGTGATTGGCAATCAGCCCCAGCATTTT. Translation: CAIRKVVIGNQPQHF.

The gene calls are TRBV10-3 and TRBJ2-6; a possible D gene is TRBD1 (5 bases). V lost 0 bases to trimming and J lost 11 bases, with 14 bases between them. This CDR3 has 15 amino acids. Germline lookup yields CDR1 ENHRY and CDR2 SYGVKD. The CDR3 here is CAISESFIRGDVLTF. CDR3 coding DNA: TGTGCCATCAGTGAGTCGTTTATTAGGGGCGACGTCCTGACTTTC.

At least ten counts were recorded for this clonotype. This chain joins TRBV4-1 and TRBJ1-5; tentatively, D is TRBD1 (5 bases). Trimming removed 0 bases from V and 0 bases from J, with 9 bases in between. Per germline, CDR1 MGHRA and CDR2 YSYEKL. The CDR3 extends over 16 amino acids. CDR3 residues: CASSQDRQFSNQPQHF. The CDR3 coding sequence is TGCGCCAGCAGCCAAGATCGACAGTTTAGCAATCAGCCCCAGCATTTT.

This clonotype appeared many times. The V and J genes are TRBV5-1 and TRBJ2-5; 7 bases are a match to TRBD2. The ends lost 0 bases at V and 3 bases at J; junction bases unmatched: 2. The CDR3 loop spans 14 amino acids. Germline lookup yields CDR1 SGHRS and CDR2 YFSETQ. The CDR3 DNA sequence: TGCGCCAGCAGCTTGGGGACTAGTGAAGAGACCCAGTACTTC. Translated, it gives CASSLGTSEETQYF.

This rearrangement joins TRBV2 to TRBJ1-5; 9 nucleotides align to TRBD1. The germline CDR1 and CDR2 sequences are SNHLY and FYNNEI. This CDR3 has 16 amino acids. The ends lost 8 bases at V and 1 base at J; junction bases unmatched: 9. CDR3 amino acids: CASGQGYIRSNQPQHF. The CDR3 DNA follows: TGTGCCAGCGGACAGGGGTACATTAGAAGCAATCAGCCCCAGCATTTT.

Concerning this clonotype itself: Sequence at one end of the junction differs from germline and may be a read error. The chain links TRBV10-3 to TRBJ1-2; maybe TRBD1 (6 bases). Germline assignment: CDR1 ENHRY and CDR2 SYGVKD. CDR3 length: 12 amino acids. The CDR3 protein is CAISARTQGSTF. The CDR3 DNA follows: TGTGCCATCAGTGCCCGAACACAGGGCTCCACCTTC.

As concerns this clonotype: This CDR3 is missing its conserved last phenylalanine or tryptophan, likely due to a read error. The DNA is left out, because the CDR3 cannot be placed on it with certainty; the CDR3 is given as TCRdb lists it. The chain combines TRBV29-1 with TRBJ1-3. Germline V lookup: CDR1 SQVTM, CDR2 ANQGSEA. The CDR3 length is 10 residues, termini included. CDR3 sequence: CSVGLAGVQG.

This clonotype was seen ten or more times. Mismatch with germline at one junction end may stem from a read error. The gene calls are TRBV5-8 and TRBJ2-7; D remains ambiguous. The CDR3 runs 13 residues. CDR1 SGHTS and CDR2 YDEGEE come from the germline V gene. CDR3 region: CASSLERAFEPNF. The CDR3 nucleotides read TGTGCCAGCAGCTTGGAACGGGCCTTTGAACCTAACTTC.

CDR3 sequence: CASSFMGISEKLFF. DNA of the CDR3: TGTGCCAGCAGCTTTATGGGGATCAGTGAAAAACTGTTTTTT. The V call is TRBV11-2, the J call TRBJ1-4; D not resolved. The CDR3 has 14 residues. CDR1 and CDR2 (germline): SGHAT, FQNNGV. V dropped 3 bases and J dropped 7 bases, with 12 bases sitting between them.

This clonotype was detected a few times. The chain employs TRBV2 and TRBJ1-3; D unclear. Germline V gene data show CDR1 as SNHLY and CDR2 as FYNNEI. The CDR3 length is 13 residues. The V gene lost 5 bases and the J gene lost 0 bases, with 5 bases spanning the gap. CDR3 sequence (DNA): TGTGCCAGCAGTCAACCCTCTGGAAACACCATATATTTT. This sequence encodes CASSQPSGNTIYF.

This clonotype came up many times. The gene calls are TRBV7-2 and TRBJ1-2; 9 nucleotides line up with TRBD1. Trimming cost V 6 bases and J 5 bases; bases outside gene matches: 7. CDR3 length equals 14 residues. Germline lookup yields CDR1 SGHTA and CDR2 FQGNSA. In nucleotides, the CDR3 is TGTGCCAGCAGGGTAACAGGGGGCGCTTATGGCTACACCTTC. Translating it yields CASRVTGGAYGYTF.

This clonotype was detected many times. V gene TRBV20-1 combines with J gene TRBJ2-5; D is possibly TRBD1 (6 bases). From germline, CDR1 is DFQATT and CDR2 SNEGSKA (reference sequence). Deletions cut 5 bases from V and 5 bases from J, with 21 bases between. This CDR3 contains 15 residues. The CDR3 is CSAYTRDTSGETQYF. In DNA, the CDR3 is TGCAGTGCTTATACCCGGGACACTTCCGGGGAGACCCAGTACTTC.

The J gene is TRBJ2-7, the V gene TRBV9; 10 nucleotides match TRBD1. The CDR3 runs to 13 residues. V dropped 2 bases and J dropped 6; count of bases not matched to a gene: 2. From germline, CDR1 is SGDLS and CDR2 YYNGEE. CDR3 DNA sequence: TGTGCCAGCAGCGTCCGGACAGGGGGCGAGCAGTACTTC. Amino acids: CASSVRTGGEQYF.

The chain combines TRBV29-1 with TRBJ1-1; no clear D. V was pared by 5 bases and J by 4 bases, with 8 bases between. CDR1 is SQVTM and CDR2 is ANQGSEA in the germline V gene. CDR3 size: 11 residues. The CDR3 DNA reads TGCAGCGTTATGGCGGGCACTGAAGCTTTCTTT. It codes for CSVMAGTEAFF.

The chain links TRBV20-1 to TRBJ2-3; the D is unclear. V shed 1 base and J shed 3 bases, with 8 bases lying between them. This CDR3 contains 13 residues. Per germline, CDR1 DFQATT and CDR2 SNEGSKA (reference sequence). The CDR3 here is CSARVRRTDTQYF. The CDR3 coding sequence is TGCAGTGCTAGAGTTCGGAGAACAGATACGCAGTATTTT.

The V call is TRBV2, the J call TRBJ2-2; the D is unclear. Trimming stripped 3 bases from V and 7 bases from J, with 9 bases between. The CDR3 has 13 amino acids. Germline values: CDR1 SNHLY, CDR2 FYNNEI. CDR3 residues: CASSDNVGGELFF. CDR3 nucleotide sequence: TGTGCCAGCAGTGATAACGTAGGCGGGGAGCTGTTTTTT.

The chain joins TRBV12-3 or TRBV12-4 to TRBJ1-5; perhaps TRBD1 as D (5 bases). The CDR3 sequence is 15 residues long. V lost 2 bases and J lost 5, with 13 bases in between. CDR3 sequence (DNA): TGTGCCAGCAGTTTAAGGGGAGCCGTGCATCAGCCCCAGCATTTT. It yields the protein CASSLRGAVHQPQHF.

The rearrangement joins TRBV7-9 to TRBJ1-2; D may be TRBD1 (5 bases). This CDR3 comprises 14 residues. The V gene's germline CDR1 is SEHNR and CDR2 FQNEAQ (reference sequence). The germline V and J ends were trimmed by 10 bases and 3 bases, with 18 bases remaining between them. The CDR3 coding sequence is TGTGCCACCCAACCGTACTCGGGGGACTATGGCTACACCTTC. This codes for CATQPYSGDYGYTF.

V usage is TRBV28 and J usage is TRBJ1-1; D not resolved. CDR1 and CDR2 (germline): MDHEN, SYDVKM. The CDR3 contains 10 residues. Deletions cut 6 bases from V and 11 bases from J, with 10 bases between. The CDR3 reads CASSRIMAFF. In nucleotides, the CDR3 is TGTGCCAGCAGCAGAATAATGGCTTTCTTT.

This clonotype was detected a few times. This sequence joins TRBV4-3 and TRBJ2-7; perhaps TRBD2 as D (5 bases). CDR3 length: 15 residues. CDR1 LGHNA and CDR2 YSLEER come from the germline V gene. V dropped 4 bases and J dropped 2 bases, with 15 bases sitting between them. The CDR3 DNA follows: TGCGCCAGCAGCCCCCCACTCACTAGTCCCTACGAGCAGTACTTC. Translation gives CASSPPLTSPYEQYF.

The chain's CDR3 is CASRERTGSANQPQHF. The DNA of the CDR3 is TGTGCCAGCAGAGAGCGGACAGGGTCGGCAAATCAGCCCCAGCATTTT. The chain carries TRBV2 and TRBJ1-5; 8 nucleotides align to TRBD1. The CDR3 loop spans 16 amino acids. Germline V gene data show CDR1 as SNHLY and CDR2 as FYNNEI. Trimming cost V 6 bases and J 4 bases; bases outside gene matches: 11.